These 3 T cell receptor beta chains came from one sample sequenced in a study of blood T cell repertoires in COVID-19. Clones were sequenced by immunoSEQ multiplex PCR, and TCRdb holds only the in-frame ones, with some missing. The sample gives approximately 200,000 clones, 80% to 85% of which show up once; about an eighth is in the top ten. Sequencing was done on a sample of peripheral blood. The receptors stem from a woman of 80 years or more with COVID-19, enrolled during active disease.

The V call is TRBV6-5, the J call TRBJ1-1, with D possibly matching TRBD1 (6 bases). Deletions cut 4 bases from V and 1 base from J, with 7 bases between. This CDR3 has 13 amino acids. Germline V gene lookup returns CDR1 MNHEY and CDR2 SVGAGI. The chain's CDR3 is CASSWGQNTEAFF. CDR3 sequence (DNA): TGTGCCAGCAGTTGGGGACAGAACACTGAAGCTTTCTTT.

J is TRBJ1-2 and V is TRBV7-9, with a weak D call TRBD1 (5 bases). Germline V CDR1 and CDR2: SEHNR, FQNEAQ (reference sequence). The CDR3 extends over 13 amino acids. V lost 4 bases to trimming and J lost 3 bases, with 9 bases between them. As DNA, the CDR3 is TGTGCCAGCAGCTCCCCAGGGTACTATGGCTACACCTTC. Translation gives CASSSPGYYGYTF.

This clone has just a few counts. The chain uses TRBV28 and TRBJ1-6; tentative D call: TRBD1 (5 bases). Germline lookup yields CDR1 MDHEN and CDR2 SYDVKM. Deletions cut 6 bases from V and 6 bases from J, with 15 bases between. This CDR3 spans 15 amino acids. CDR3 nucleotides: TGTGCCAGCAGCGACTTTAGCGGGGGTAATTCACCCCTCCACTTT. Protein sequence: CASSDFSGGNSPLHF.